The T cell receptor (beta chain) described here comes from a study of control samples from healthy donors and cancer patients. CDR1 MGHRA and CDR2 YSYEKL come from the germline V gene. Trimming cost V 4 bases and J 2 bases, with 11 bases left between them. The CDR3 spans 15 residues. The assay was immunoSEQ multiplex PCR, and TCRdb's table has in-frame clones only and misses some. The profile shows around 250,000 clones, more than 65% of them singletons. The sequence came from a woman aged 60-70 years with lung cancer. Sequenced sample: PBMCs. The rearrangement joins TRBV4-1 to TRBJ1-4; D perhaps matches TRBD1 (5 bases). The chain's CDR3 is CASSRLGLTNEKLFF. In nucleotides, the CDR3 is TGCGCCAGCAGCCGACTGGGGCTTACTAATGAAAAACTGTTTTTT.